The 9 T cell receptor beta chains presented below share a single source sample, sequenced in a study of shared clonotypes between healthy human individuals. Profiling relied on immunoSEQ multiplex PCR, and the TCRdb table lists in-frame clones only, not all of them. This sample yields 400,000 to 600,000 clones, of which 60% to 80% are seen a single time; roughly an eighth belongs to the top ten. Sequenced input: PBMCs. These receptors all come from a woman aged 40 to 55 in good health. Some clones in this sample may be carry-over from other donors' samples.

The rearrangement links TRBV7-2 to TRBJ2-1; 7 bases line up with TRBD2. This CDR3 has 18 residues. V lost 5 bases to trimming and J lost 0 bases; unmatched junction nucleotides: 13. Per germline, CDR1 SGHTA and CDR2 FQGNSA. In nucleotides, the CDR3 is TGTGCCAGCAGCCCCCCCGCTAGCGGACCCAGCTCCTACAATGAGCAGTTCTTC. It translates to CASSPPASGPSSYNEQFF.

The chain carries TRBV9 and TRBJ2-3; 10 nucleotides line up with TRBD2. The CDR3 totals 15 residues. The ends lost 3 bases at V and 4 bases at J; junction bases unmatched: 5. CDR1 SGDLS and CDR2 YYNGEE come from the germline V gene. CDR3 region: CASSGLAGGPDTQYF. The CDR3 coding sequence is TGTGCCAGCAGCGGCTTAGCGGGAGGCCCAGATACGCAGTATTTT.

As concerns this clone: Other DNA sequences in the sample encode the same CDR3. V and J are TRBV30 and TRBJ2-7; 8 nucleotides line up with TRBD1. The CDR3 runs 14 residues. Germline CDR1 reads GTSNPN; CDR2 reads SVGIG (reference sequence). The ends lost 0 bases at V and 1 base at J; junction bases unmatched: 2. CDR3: CAWSVGTGSYEQYF. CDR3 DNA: TGTGCCTGGAGTGTAGGGACAGGATCCTACGAGCAGTACTTC.

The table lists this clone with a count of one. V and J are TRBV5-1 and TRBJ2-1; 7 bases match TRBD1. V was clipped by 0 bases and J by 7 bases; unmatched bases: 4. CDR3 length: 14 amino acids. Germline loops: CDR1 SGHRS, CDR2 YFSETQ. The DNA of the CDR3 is TGCGCCAGCAGCTTGGGAGACAGGGAGAATGAGCAGTTCTTC. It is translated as CASSLGDRENEQFF.

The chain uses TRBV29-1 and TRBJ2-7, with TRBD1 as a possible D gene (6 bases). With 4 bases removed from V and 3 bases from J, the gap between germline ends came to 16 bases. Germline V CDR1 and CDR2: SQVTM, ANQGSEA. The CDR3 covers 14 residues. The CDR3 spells CSVGFGQTLYEQYF. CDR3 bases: TGCAGCGTTGGGTTTGGACAGACCCTCTACGAGCAGTACTTC.

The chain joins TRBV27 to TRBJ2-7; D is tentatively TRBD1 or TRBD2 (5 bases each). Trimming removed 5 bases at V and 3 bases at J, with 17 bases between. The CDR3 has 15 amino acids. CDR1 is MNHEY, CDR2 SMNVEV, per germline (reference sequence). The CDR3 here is CASSAYWDGDYEQYF. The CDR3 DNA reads TGTGCCAGCAGTGCCTACTGGGACGGGGACTACGAGCAGTACTTC.

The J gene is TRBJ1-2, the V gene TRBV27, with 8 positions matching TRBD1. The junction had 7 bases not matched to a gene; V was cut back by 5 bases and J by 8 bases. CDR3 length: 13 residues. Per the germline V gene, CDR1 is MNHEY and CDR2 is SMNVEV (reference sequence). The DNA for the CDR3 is TGTGCCAGCAGTGGTCCGACAGGGGACGGCTACACCTTC. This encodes CASSGPTGDGYTF.

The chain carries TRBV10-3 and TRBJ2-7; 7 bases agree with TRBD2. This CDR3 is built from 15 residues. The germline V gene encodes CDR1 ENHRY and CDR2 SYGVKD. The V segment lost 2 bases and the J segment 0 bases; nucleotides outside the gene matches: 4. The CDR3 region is CAISERGVSSYEQYF. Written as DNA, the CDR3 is TGTGCCATCAGTGAGCGGGGGGTTAGCTCCTACGAGCAGTACTTC.

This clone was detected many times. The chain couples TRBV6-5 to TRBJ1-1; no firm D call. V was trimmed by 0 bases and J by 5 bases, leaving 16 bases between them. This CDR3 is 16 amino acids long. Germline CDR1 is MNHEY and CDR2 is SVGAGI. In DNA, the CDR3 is TGTGCCAGCAGTTACTCGATTGGGGTAGCGGGGACTGAAGCTTTCTTT. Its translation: CASSYSIGVAGTEAFF.